Presented here are 7 T cell receptor beta chains from one specimen sequenced in a study of cytomegalovirus exposure and HLA in healthy donors. Sequencing was performed with immunoSEQ multiplex PCR; in TCRdb, only in-frame clones are kept and a portion is missing. The profile shows tens of thousands of clones, over 95% of them singletons. The sequenced sample consisted of PBMCs. The receptors were sampled from a man in his late teens or twenties in good health and CMV-seronegative.

The chain has TRBV9 and TRBJ2-7; TRBD1 aligns across 12 bases. CDR1 and CDR2 (germline): SGDLS, YYNGEE. With 2 bases clipped from V and 6 bases from J, the junction kept 3 bases outside the gene matches. The CDR3 consists of 14 residues. The CDR3 protein is CASSVGQGALEQYF. The CDR3 DNA reads TGTGCCAGCAGCGTGGGACAGGGGGCTCTCGAGCAGTACTTC.

The genes are TRBV6-5 and TRBJ1-2; tentative D call: TRBD1 (5 bases). CDR3 length: 13 amino acids. CDR1 MNHEY and CDR2 SVGAGI come from the germline V gene. The V end was cut by 2 bases, the J end by 6 bases, with 10 bases between. Here the CDR3 DNA reads TGTGCCAGCAGTTACCCAGGGCAGAATGGCTACACCTTC. It yields the protein CASSYPGQNGYTF.

This chain joins TRBV5-1 and TRBJ2-1; D possibly corresponds to TRBD2 (6 bases). The V and J ends lost 1 base and 6 bases respectively, with 8 bases between them. Germline assignment: CDR1 SGHRS and CDR2 YFSETQ. This CDR3 comprises 13 residues. DNA of the CDR3: TGCGCCAGCAGCTTGCGGGAGTTCAATGAGCAGTTCTTC. As protein: CASSLREFNEQFF.

V and J are TRBV5-1 and TRBJ2-7, with 7 bases lining up with TRBD1. The CDR3 has 13 amino acids. The trim removed 5 bases at V and 3 bases at J, leaving 5 bases unmatched. Germline CDR1 is SGHRS and CDR2 is YFSETQ. CDR3 bases: TGCGCCAGCAGGATGGGACAGAACTACGAGCAGTACTTC. Amino acid sequence: CASRMGQNYEQYF.

The genes are TRBV19 and TRBJ1-2; tentatively, D is TRBD1 (5 bases). Germline CDR1 reads LNHDA; CDR2 reads SQIVND (reference sequence). V shed 3 bases and J shed 2 bases, with 16 bases lying between them. CDR3 size: 16 residues. The CDR3 is CASSMVPGGRNYGYTF. Here the CDR3 DNA reads TGTGCCAGTAGTATGGTTCCGGGGGGACGAAACTATGGCTACACCTTC. The variable domain in full, completed from reference TRBV19 and TRBJ1-2, reads DGGITQSPKYLFRKEGQNVTLSCEQNLNHDAMYWYRQDPGQGLRLIYYSQIVNDFQKGDIAEGYSVSREKKESFPLTVTSAQKNPTAFYLCASSMVPGGRNYGYTFGSGTRLTVV.

The V gene is TRBV15, the J gene TRBJ2-7; 7 bases match TRBD1. The CDR3 is made up of 16 amino acids. With V trimmed by 5 bases and J by 1 base, 11 bases remained unmatched. The V gene's germline CDR1 is LNHNV and CDR2 YYDKDF (reference sequence). The CDR3 region is CATSPRTGIASYEQYF. The CDR3 region has the DNA TGTGCCACCAGCCCCCGGACAGGAATAGCATCCTACGAGCAGTACTTC.

The CDR3 bases are TGTGCCAGCAGTTCCCGGACAGGGGGTAATTCACCCCTCCACTTT. It is translated as CASSSRTGGNSPLHF. The chain has TRBV28 and TRBJ1-6; 10 bases fit TRBD1. The length of the CDR3 is 15 residues. From germline, CDR1 is MDHEN and CDR2 SYDVKM. V was clipped by 4 bases and J by 6 bases; unmatched bases: 3.